This TCR beta chain was sequenced for a study of blood T cell repertoires in COVID-19. Turning to the study itself: The study drew acute and convalescent COVID-19 samples from the United States, Italy and Spain. Sources were T cells, B-cell-depleted T cells, or PBMCs; the material itself was cDNA or gDNA.

Authors' data handling: Using reference gene primer amplification, nucleated cell counts were estimated. Produced via immunoSEQ multiplex PCR; TCRdb's table is partial and in-frame only. The DNA was the basis for D and trimming; V, J and clone size are from that table. The sample includes about 74,000 clones, 90% seen only once; the top ten take 1.4% to 1.5%. Germline V gene sequence: CDR1 ENHRY, CDR2 SYGVKD. CDR3 length: 14 residues. V gave up 0 bases and J gave up 7 bases, with 12 bases separating them. The sample comprised peripheral blood. The clonotype comes from a man aged 45-65 years with acute or convalescent COVID-19. The chain employs TRBV10-3 and TRBJ2-5; possible D gene TRBD2, 5 bases. The CDR3 is CAISESTGEGTQYF. Here the CDR3 DNA reads TGTGCCATCAGTGAGTCGACCGGGGAAGGGACCCAGTACTTC.